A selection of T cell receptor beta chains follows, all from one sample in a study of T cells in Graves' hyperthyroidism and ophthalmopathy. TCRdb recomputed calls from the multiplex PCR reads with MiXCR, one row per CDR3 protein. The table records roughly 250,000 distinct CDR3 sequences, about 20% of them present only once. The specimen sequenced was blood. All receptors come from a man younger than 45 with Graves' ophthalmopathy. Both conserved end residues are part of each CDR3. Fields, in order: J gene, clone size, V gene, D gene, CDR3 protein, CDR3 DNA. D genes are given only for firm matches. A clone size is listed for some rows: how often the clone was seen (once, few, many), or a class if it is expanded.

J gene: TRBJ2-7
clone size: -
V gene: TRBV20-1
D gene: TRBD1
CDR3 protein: CSASYSWTGEQYF
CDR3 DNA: TGCAGTGCTAGTTATTCCTGGACAGGCGAGCAGTACTTC

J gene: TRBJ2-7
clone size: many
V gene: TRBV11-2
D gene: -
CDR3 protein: CASSLDSLQGSYEQYF
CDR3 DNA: TGTGCCAGCAGCTTAGATTCTCTACAGGGCTCCTACGAGCAGTACTTC

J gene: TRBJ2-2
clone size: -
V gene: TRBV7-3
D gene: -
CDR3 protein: CASSLSLANTGELFF
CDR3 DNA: TGTGCCAGCAGCTTAAGCCTAGCGAACACCGGGGAGCTGTTTTTT

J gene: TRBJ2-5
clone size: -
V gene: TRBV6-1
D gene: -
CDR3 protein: CASSALRVMETQYF
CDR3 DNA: TGTGCCAGCAGTGCGCTCAGGGTTATGGAGACCCAGTACTTC

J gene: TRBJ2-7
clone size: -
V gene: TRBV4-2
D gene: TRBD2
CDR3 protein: CASSQAPSGRDDEQYF
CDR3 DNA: TGTGCCAGCAGCCAAGCCCCCTCCGGGAGGGACGACGAGCAGTACTTC

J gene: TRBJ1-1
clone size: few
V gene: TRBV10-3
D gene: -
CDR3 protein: CAISGRDTEAFF
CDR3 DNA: TGTGCCATCAGTGGCCGGGACACTGAAGCTTTCTTT

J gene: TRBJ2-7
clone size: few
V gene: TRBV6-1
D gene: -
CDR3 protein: CASRGGGPFDEQYF
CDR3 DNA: TGTGCCAGCAGAGGAGGGGGCCCTTTCGACGAGCAGTACTTC

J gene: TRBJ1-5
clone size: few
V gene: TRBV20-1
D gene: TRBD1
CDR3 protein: CSATSRGASNQPQHF
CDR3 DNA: TGCAGTGCTACCTCCAGGGGGGCGAGCAATCAGCCCCAGCATTTT

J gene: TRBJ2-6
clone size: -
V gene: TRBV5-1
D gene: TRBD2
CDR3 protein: CASRLAGGSAGANVLTF
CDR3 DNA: TGCGCCAGCCGACTAGCGGGAGGCTCCGCGGGGGCCAACGTCCTGACTTTC

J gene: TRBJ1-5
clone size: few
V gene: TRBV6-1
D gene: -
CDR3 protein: CASTQGSGNYQPQHF
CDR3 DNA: TGTGCCAGCACCCAAGGCTCGGGTAATTATCAGCCCCAGCATTTT

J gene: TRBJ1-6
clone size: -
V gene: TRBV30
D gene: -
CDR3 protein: CAWGRNIGSYNSPLHF
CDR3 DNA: TGTGCCTGGGGGAGGAACATCGGCTCCTATAATTCACCCCTCCACTTT

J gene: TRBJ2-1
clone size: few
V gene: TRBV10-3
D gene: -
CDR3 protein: CAIQEDLRYNEQFF
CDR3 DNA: TGTGCCATCCAGGAGGACCTCCGCTACAATGAGCAGTTCTTC

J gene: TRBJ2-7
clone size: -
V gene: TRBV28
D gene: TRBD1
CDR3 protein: CASSPPSQGWPYEQYF
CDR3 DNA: TGTGCCAGCAGTCCTCCTTCACAGGGGTGGCCCTACGAGCAGTACTTC

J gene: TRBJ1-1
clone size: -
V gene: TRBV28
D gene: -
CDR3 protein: CASSVHRAYLNTEAFF
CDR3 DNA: TGTGCCAGCAGCGTCCACAGGGCCTATTTGAACACTGAAGCTTTCTTT

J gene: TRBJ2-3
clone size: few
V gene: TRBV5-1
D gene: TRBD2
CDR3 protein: CASSLWAGEDTQYF
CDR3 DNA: TGCGCCAGCAGCTTGTGGGCGGGAGAAGATACGCAGTATTTT

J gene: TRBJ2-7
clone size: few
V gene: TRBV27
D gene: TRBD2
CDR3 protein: CASRPLAALEQYF
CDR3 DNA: TGTGCCAGCAGGCCCCTAGCGGCCCTCGAGCAGTACTTC

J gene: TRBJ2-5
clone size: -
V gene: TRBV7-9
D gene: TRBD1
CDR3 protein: CASNSQGMYQETQYF
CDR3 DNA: TGTGCCAGCAACTCACAGGGGATGTACCAAGAGACCCAGTACTTC

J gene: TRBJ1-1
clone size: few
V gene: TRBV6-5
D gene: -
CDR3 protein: CASSYGAMNTEAFF
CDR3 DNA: TGTGCCAGCAGTTACGGGGCAATGAACACTGAAGCTTTCTTT

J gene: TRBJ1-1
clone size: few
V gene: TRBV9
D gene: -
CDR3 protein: CASSVAIGSTEAFF
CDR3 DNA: TGTGCCAGCAGCGTCGCCATCGGGAGCACTGAAGCTTTCTTT

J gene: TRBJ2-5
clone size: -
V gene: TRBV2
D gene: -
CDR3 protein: CASREDTGGTQYF
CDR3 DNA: TGTGCCAGCAGGGAGGACACTGGCGGGACCCAGTACTTC

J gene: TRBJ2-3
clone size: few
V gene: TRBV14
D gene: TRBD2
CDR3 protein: CASSQDPGLGGTDTQYF
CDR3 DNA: TGTGCCAGCAGCCAAGACCCGGGACTAGGAGGCACAGATACGCAGTATTTT

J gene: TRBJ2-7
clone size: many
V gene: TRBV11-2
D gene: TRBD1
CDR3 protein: CASSQGQPDSYEQYF
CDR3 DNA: TGTGCCAGCAGCCAGGGACAGCCCGACTCCTACGAGCAGTACTTC

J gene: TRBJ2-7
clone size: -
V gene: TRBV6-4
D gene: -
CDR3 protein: CASSGYLTYREANEQYF
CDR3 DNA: TGTGCCAGCAGTGGGTACCTAACCTACAGGGAGGCAAACGAGCAGTACTTC

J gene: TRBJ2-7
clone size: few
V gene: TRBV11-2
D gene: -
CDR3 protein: CASSLGASPIEQYF
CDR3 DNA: TGTGCCAGCAGCTTAGGTGCCAGCCCCATCGAGCAGTACTTC

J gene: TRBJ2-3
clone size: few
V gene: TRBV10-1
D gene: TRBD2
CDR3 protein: CASSDAGAATDTQYF
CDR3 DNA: TGCGCCAGCAGTGATGCGGGAGCCGCCACAGATACGCAGTATTTT

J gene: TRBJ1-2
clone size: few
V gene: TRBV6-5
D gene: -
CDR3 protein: CASSSGRNYGYTF
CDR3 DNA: TGTGCCAGCAGTTCGGGGCGGAACTATGGCTACACCTTC

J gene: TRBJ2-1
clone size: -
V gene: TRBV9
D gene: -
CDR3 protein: CASSSGANEQFF
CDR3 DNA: TGTGCCAGCAGCTCGGGCGCTAATGAGCAGTTCTTC

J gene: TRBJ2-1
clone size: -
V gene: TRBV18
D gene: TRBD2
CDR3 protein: CASSPIAGVSNEQFF
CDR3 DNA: TGTGCCAGCTCACCAATAGCGGGAGTATCCAATGAGCAGTTCTTC

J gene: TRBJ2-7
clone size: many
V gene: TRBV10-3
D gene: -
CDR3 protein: CAISNGGGSDEQYF
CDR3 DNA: TGTGCCATCAGTAATGGAGGGGGTTCGGACGAGCAGTACTTC

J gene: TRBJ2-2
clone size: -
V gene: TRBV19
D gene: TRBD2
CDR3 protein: CASSLGPGLAGGRGGELFF
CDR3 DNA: TGTGCCAGTAGCCTCGGCCCGGGACTAGCGGGAGGGCGAGGCGGGGAGCTGTTTTTT

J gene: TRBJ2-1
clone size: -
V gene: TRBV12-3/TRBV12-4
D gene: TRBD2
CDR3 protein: CASSLTRLAGRFF
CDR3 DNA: TGTGCCAGCAGTTTAACCCGACTAGCGGGTAGGTTCTTC

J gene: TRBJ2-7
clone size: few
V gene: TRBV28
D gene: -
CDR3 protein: CASRLGGTSYEQYF
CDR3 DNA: TGTGCCAGCAGATTGGGAGGCACCTCCTACGAGCAGTACTTC

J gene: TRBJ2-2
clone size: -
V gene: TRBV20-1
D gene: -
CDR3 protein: CSARDWVAGNTGELFF
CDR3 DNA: TGCAGTGCTAGAGATTGGGTGGCGGGGAACACCGGGGAGCTGTTTTTT

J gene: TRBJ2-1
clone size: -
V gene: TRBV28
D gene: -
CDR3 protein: CASILGRPELGEQFF
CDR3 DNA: TGTGCCAGCATCTTGGGGCGACCAGAGCTGGGTGAGCAGTTCTTC

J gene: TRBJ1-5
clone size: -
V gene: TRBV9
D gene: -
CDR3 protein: CASSSKQGRWPYSNQPQHF
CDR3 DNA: TGTGCCAGCAGCTCAAAGCAGGGCCGGTGGCCTTATAGCAATCAGCCCCAGCATTTT